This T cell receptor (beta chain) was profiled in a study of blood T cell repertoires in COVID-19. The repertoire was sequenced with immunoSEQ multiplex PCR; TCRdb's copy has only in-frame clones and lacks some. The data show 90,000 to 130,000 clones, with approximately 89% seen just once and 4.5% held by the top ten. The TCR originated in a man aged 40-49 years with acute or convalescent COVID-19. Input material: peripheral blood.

CDR3 region: CASSSTGSSDTQYF. DNA for the CDR3: TGCGCCAGCAGCTCGACAGGGAGTTCAGATACGCAGTATTTT. The V and J genes are TRBV5-1 and TRBJ2-3; 7 nucleotides line up with TRBD1. Looked up from germline, CDR1 is SGHRS and CDR2 is YFSETQ. With 3 bases clipped from V and 4 bases from J, the junction kept 5 bases outside the gene matches. There are 14 residues in the CDR3.